These 26 T cell receptor beta chains came from one sample sequenced in a study of blood T cell repertoires in COVID-19. The protocol was immunoSEQ multiplex PCR, while the TCRdb copy is restricted to in-frame clones and leaves out a portion. This sample yields about 120,000 clones, of which 85% to 90% are seen a single time; roughly 29% belongs to the top ten. Specimen: peripheral blood. The receptors originated from a woman between 70 and 85 years old with acute or convalescent COVID-19.

The chain couples TRBV4-1 to TRBJ2-7; weak D call: TRBD2 (5 bases). The CDR3 extends over 16 amino acids. CDR1 is MGHRA, CDR2 YSYEKL, per germline. V gave up 4 bases and J gave up 4 bases, with 20 bases separating them. In DNA form, the CDR3 reads TGCGCCAGCAGCCTGGCAGAGTCGGTTCGGGAATACGAGCAGTACTTC. The encoded protein is CASSLAESVREYEQYF.

This chain uses TRBV3-1 (or the pseudogene TRBV3-2) with TRBJ1-4, with a weak D call TRBD1 (5 bases). Germline V lookup: CDR1 LGHDT, CDR2 YNNKEL (reference sequence). The length of the CDR3 is 13 residues. V lost 4 bases and J lost 6, with 9 bases in between. The CDR3 nucleotides are TGTGCCAGCAGCCCCCAGGGTTATGAAAAACTGTTTTTT. It translates to CASSPQGYEKLFF.

The chain uses TRBV3-1 (or the pseudogene TRBV3-2) and TRBJ1-1; 11 bases map to TRBD1. The V segment lost 5 bases and the J segment 3 bases; nucleotides outside the gene matches: 5. CDR3 size: 15 residues. The germline CDR1 and CDR2 sequences are LGHDT and YNNKEL (reference sequence). The CDR3 sequence is CASSGRDRGDTEAFF. The CDR3 coding sequence is TGTGCCAGCAGCGGTCGGGACAGGGGGGACACTGAAGCTTTCTTT.

The chain carries TRBV5-1 and TRBJ2-2, with 9 bases fitting TRBD2. The CDR3 sequence is 16 residues long. V dropped 0 bases and J dropped 7; count of bases not matched to a gene: 7. Germline V CDR1 and CDR2: SGHRS, YFSETQ. The CDR3 DNA reads as TGCGCCAGCAGCTTGGTAGCTAGCGGGGCGGTCGGGGAGCTGTTTTTT. Translation: CASSLVASGAVGELFF.

V is TRBV28 and J is TRBJ1-6; no reliable D call. This CDR3 region has 13 residues. Germline loops: CDR1 MDHEN, CDR2 SYDVKM. V was shortened by 5 bases and J by 7 bases, with 9 bases between the two germline ends. The CDR3 DNA is TGTGCCAGCAGTAGGACGGGGAATTCACCCCTCCACTTT. This encodes CASSRTGNSPLHF.

This clone was counted between two and nine times. CDR3 amino acids: CSVEGGTGPGVGYTF. In DNA form, the CDR3 reads TGCAGCGTTGAAGGGGGGACGGGCCCAGGGGTCGGCTACACCTTC. The chain has TRBV29-1 and TRBJ1-2; weak D call: TRBD1 (6 bases). The CDR3 runs to 15 residues. V was pared by 1 base and J by 8 bases, with 20 bases between. The germline CDR1 and CDR2 sequences are SQVTM and ANQGSEA.

The chain couples TRBV7-3 to TRBJ2-1; the D gene is possibly TRBD2 (6 bases). CDR1 is SGHTA, CDR2 FQGTGA, per germline. Trimming stripped 5 bases from V and 4 bases from J, with 15 bases between. CDR3 size: 15 residues. The DNA of the CDR3 is TGTGCCAGCAGCCCTCCCGGCGCGGGGTACAATGAGCAGTTCTTC. Translating gives CASSPPGAGYNEQFF.

This sequence joins TRBV19 and TRBJ2-2; TRBD1 agrees at 9 bases. The V segment lost 8 bases and the J segment 0 bases; nucleotides outside the gene matches: 1. The CDR3 runs to 14 residues. Germline assignment: CDR1 LNHDA and CDR2 SQIVND (reference sequence). CDR3 DNA sequence: TGTGCCAGTGACAGGGGGGCGAACACCGGGGAGCTGTTTTTT. This codes for CASDRGANTGELFF.

This clone was observed a handful of times. The chain employs TRBV19 and TRBJ1-1, with D hard to call. V was cut by 0 bases and J by 0 bases, with 11 bases left in between. Germline loops: CDR1 LNHDA, CDR2 SQIVND (reference sequence). CDR3 length equals 16 residues. The DNA of the CDR3 is TGTGCCAGTAGTATAGACCCAACGGGGATGAACACTGAAGCTTTCTTT. This sequence encodes CASSIDPTGMNTEAFF.

This rearrangement joins TRBV20-1 to TRBJ1-6; 8 nucleotides match TRBD1. The CDR3 spans 14 residues. The trim removed 3 bases at V and 9 bases at J, leaving 7 bases unmatched. Germline CDR1 DFQATT, CDR2 SNEGSKA (reference sequence). CDR3 sequence reads: CSASLRGRSSPLHF. Here the CDR3 DNA reads TGCAGTGCTAGTCTCAGGGGGCGCAGTTCACCCCTCCACTTT.

This chain uses TRBV23-1 with TRBJ1-1, with 7 nucleotides matching TRBD1. TRBV23-1 is known as an ORF, though its function is uncertain. The CDR3 consists of 17 residues. J lost 0 bases, V lost 0 bases, and 7 bases had no gene match. The CDR3 spells CASSQSGQADMNTEAFF. CDR3 DNA: TGCGCCAGCAGTCAATCCGGACAGGCCGACATGAACACTGAAGCTTTCTTT.

The chain couples TRBV27 to TRBJ1-4, with D tentatively TRBD1 (5 bases). The length of the CDR3 is 15 residues. The V gene lost 6 bases and the J gene lost 3 bases, with 14 bases spanning the gap. The germline gives CDR1 MNHEY, CDR2 SMNVEV (reference sequence). The CDR3 nucleotides are TGTGCCAGCAGCAACCTAGGGGCACCTAATGAAAAACTGTTTTTT. Translating gives CASSNLGAPNEKLFF.

The genes are TRBV28 and TRBJ2-1; 9 bases are a match to TRBD2. There are 17 residues in the CDR3. Germline values: CDR1 MDHEN, CDR2 SYDVKM. The V segment lost 6 bases and the J segment 0 bases; nucleotides outside the gene matches: 9. CDR3 sequence: CASSSSGGHSSYNEQFF. The CDR3, as DNA: TGTGCCAGCAGCAGTAGCGGGGGCCATAGCTCCTACAATGAGCAGTTCTTC.

V and J are TRBV11-2 and TRBJ1-4, with 7 bases fitting TRBD1. This CDR3 spans 17 amino acids. V trimming: 4 bases; J trimming: 4 bases; junction bases outside the gene matches: 12. Per the germline V gene, CDR1 is SGHAT and CDR2 is FQNNGV. This chain's CDR3 is CASSSPAGTAYNEKLFF. The CDR3 DNA sequence: TGTGCCAGCAGCTCTCCCGCCGGGACAGCCTATAATGAAAAACTGTTTTTT.

The chain combines TRBV11-2 with TRBJ2-2, with 7 nucleotides matching TRBD2. The germline V gene has CDR1 SGHAT and CDR2 FQNNGV. This CDR3 comprises 14 residues. V lost 1 base to trimming and J lost 6 bases; unmatched junction nucleotides: 2. CDR3 sequence (DNA): TGTGCCAGCAGCTTAGGACGGGGGGCCGGGGAGCTGTTTTTT. Protein product: CASSLGRGAGELFF.

The chain carries TRBV7-9 and TRBJ1-3; D not resolved. The V end lost 5 bases, the J end lost 0 bases, and 8 bases lay between the germline ends. This CDR3 comprises 14 residues. Germline CDR1 reads SEHNR; CDR2 reads FQNEAQ (reference sequence). The CDR3 loop is CASSDEHSGNTIYF. The CDR3 DNA follows: TGTGCCAGCAGCGATGAGCACTCTGGAAACACCATATATTTT.

The chain carries TRBV18 and TRBJ1-2, with 9 bases identical to TRBD1. This CDR3 spans 16 amino acids. The V segment lost 4 bases and the J segment 6 bases; nucleotides outside the gene matches: 12. The germline CDR1 and CDR2 sequences are KGHSH and LQKENI. CDR3 protein: CASSRDSTGGLDGYTF. CDR3 DNA: TGTGCCAGCTCACGAGATTCGACAGGGGGGCTAGATGGCTACACCTTC.

This rearrangement joins TRBV28 to TRBJ2-7, with 10 bases fitting TRBD1. CDR1 MDHEN and CDR2 SYDVKM come from the germline V gene. With V trimmed by 3 bases and J by 0 bases, 2 bases remained unmatched. There are 15 residues in the CDR3. This CDR3 is CASSLTGGPSYEQYF. Written as DNA, the CDR3 is TGTGCCAGCAGTTTGACAGGGGGCCCCTCCTACGAGCAGTACTTC.

The rearrangement links TRBV19 to TRBJ1-5, with D maybe TRBD1 (5 bases). The germline CDR1 and CDR2 sequences are LNHDA and SQIVND (reference sequence). V lost 5 bases and J 0 bases, leaving 11 bases between the germline ends. CDR3 length: 15 residues. CDR3 nucleotide sequence: TGTGCCAGTAGTCTGGGACTGAATAGCAATCAGCCCCAGCATTTT. It codes for CASSLGLNSNQPQHF.

The genes are TRBV9 and TRBJ1-2; D is ambiguous. The CDR3 sequence is 12 residues long. The germline gives CDR1 SGDLS, CDR2 YYNGEE. The ends were cut back, 0 bases at V and 5 bases at J, with 5 bases in the middle. This CDR3 reads CASSVGRYGYTF. CDR3 bases: TGTGCCAGCAGCGTAGGTCGGTATGGCTACACCTTC.

A note on this clone: The identical CDR3 is also encoded by other nucleotide sequences in the sample. The chain joins TRBV2 to TRBJ2-3; the D gene is possibly TRBD1 (5 bases). Germline V gene lookup returns CDR1 SNHLY and CDR2 FYNNEI. The CDR3 length is 14 residues. Trimming shortened V by 3 bases and J by 3 bases, and 10 bases separated the two germline ends. DNA for the CDR3: TGTGCCAGCAGTGACAGGGTGGGTACAGATACGCAGTATTTT. Translating it yields CASSDRVGTDTQYF.

This chain uses TRBV2 with TRBJ2-1; possible D gene TRBD2, 5 bases. CDR1 SNHLY and CDR2 FYNNEI come from the germline V gene. This CDR3 contains 15 residues. Trimming pared 4 bases from V and 0 bases from J, leaving 10 bases between. The CDR3 sequence: CASSGGFSSYNEQFF. CDR3 nucleotides: TGTGCCAGCAGTGGAGGGTTTAGCTCCTACAATGAGCAGTTCTTC.

This clone appeared a few times. The V and J genes are TRBV4-1 and TRBJ1-2, with unresolved D. This CDR3 region has 15 residues. V lost 1 base to trimming and J lost 6 bases, with 15 bases between them. Germline V lookup: CDR1 MGHRA, CDR2 YSYEKL. The CDR3 region is CASSQVSQFSHGYTF. The CDR3 DNA sequence: TGCGCCAGCAGCCAAGTTAGCCAATTTAGTCATGGCTACACCTTC.

This clone has more than one count but fewer than ten. This rearrangement joins TRBV19 to TRBJ2-1; TRBD1 aligns across 12 bases. The length of the CDR3 is 14 residues. CDR1 is LNHDA, CDR2 SQIVND, per germline (reference sequence). Trimming took 5 bases from V and 11 from J; bases not matched to a gene: 7. CDR3 sequence: CASSGTGGAYKQFF. The CDR3 DNA reads TGTGCCAGTAGTGGGACAGGGGGCGCGTACAAGCAGTTCTTC.

The chain is built from TRBV18 and TRBJ1-6; no firm D call. Trimming left V 5 bases short and J 6 bases short, with 11 bases between. Per germline, CDR1 KGHSH and CDR2 LQKENI. This CDR3 is built from 14 residues. The CDR3 DNA follows: TGTGCCAGCTCATCGGACTGGGGTAATTCACCCCTCCACTTT. Translated: CASSSDWGNSPLHF.

V is TRBV9 and J is TRBJ1-1; D unclear. Germline-derived CDR1 and CDR2 are SGDLS and YYNGEE. This CDR3 spans 14 amino acids. V gave up 0 bases and J gave up 7 bases, with 13 bases separating them. The CDR3, as DNA: TGTGCCAGCAGCGTAGCTACGACAATGGGTGAAGCTTTCTTT. Translating gives CASSVATTMGEAFF.